These T cell receptor beta chains were read from a single sample in a study of early T cells in non-severe SARS-CoV-2 infection. TCRdb fed the 5' RACE reads into MiXCR, producing one record per CDR3 protein. The top ten hold approximately 6% of the sample, which has fewer than 20,000 distinct CDR3 sequences, under 6.5% seen once. The specimen sequenced was whole blood. These receptors were obtained from an adult who was a healthcare worker with PCR-confirmed SARS-CoV-2 infection or an uninfected control (not recorded which). The CDR3 runs from the conserved cysteine through the conserved F or W. The order of the fields is D gene, V gene, clone size, J gene, CDR3 protein, CDR3 DNA. A D gene is named only where the DNA matches it firmly. Not all rows give a size; the values are once, few, many and, for expanded clones, a class.

D gene: TRBD1
V gene: TRBV28
clone size: NA
J gene: TRBJ2-7
CDR3 protein: CASSEQGAQDEQYF
CDR3 DNA: TGTGCCAGCAGCGAACAGGGGGCTCAAGACGAGCAGTACTTC

D gene: NA
V gene: TRBV2
clone size: many
J gene: TRBJ2-3
CDR3 protein: CASRVTDTQYF
CDR3 DNA: TGTGCCAGCAGAGTCACAGATACGCAGTATTTT

D gene: NA
V gene: TRBV5-5
clone size: NA
J gene: TRBJ2-7
CDR3 protein: CASSSEAYYEQYF
CDR3 DNA: TGTGCCAGCAGCTCGGAGGCTTACTACGAGCAGTACTTC

D gene: NA
V gene: TRBV11-2
clone size: many
J gene: TRBJ1-1
CDR3 protein: CASSLSLAGADTEAFF
CDR3 DNA: TGTGCCAGCAGCTTGAGCTTGGCGGGGGCGGACACTGAAGCTTTCTTT

D gene: NA
V gene: TRBV4-1
clone size: many
J gene: TRBJ2-1
CDR3 protein: CASSQVLNNEQFF
CDR3 DNA: TGCGCCAGCAGCCAAGTCCTTAACAATGAGCAGTTCTTC

D gene: NA
V gene: TRBV20-1
clone size: medium-sized
J gene: TRBJ2-1
CDR3 protein: CSARDWHNEQFF
CDR3 DNA: TGCAGTGCTAGAGATTGGCACAATGAGCAGTTCTTC

D gene: NA
V gene: TRBV4-1
clone size: many
J gene: TRBJ1-1
CDR3 protein: CASSPRWRDTEAFF
CDR3 DNA: TGCGCCAGCAGCCCCCGTTGGCGGGACACTGAAGCTTTCTTT

D gene: TRBD2
V gene: TRBV20-1
clone size: many
J gene: TRBJ2-7
CDR3 protein: CSAGGDASDYEQYF
CDR3 DNA: TGCAGTGCGGGGGGGGACGCCAGCGACTACGAGCAGTACTTC

D gene: TRBD1
V gene: TRBV14
clone size: many
J gene: TRBJ2-4
CDR3 protein: CASSQVQGNIQYF
CDR3 DNA: TGTGCCAGCAGCCAGGTACAGGGGAACATTCAGTACTTC

D gene: NA
V gene: TRBV6-1
clone size: many
J gene: TRBJ1-3
CDR3 protein: CASRDRQAFSGNTIYF
CDR3 DNA: TGTGCCAGCAGGGATCGACAGGCGTTCTCTGGAAACACCATATATTTT

D gene: NA
V gene: TRBV11-2
clone size: few
J gene: TRBJ1-1
CDR3 protein: CASSPQGRGTAEAFF
CDR3 DNA: TGTGCCAGCAGCCCTCAGGGACGGGGGACTGCTGAAGCTTTCTTT